One sample yielded the 32 T cell receptor beta chains listed below, sequenced in a study of blood T cell repertoires in COVID-19. Using immunoSEQ multiplex PCR, the repertoire was profiled, and TCRdb retains in-frame clones only, with some absent. The table has some 75,000 clones, around 90% seen once. Input material: peripheral blood. The receptors here all came from a human donor in a cohort sampled during active COVID-19.

The chain has TRBV10-1 and TRBJ2-7; 10 bases align to TRBD1. The CDR3 is made up of 14 amino acids. The V gene end was trimmed by 11 bases and the J gene end by 5 bases; junction bases not matched to a gene: 12. The germline CDR1 and CDR2 sequences are WNHNN and SYGVQD (reference sequence). The CDR3 sequence is CASRRRDRGDEQYF. CDR3 nucleotide sequence: TGCGCCTCCCGGCGGAGGGACAGGGGTGACGAGCAGTACTTC.

The chain couples TRBV5-1 to TRBJ2-2; tentatively, D is TRBD1 (6 bases). Trimming took 3 bases from V and 4 from J, leaving 10 bases between them. Germline lookup yields CDR1 SGHRS and CDR2 YFSETQ. The CDR3 is 14 amino acids. The CDR3: CASSSAGATGELFF. CDR3 nucleotide sequence: TGCGCCAGCAGCTCAGCAGGGGCCACCGGGGAGCTGTTTTTT.

The V gene is TRBV5-1, the J gene TRBJ1-6, with 9 bases that match TRBD1. CDR3 length equals 17 residues. J was trimmed by 4 bases and V by 4 bases; bases with no gene match: 9. CDR1 SGHRS and CDR2 YFSETQ come from the germline V gene. The CDR3 DNA follows: TGCGCCAGCAGCATTACAGGGGGCACGGGGTATAATTCACCCCTCCACTTT. Residues: CASSITGGTGYNSPLHF.

This clone was found once. The chain recombines TRBV5-6 with TRBJ2-7, with D unresolved. Trimming cost V 1 base and J 6 bases, with 8 bases left between them. Per germline, CDR1 SGHDT and CDR2 YYEEEE. The CDR3 sequence is 12 residues long. CDR3 nucleotides: TGTGCCAGCAGCTTGACGCGGTTCGAGCAGTACTTC. As protein: CASSLTRFEQYF.

This chain links TRBV4-3 with TRBJ2-7; a possible D gene is TRBD2 (5 bases). Trimming took 1 base from V and 6 from J, leaving 13 bases between them. CDR1 is LGHNA and CDR2 is YSLEER in the germline V gene. This CDR3 is built from 14 residues. The CDR3 reads CASSQGGKGGEQYF. The CDR3 coding sequence is TGCGCCAGCAGCCAAGGAGGGAAAGGCGGCGAGCAGTACTTC.

The chain combines TRBV7-2 with TRBJ2-1, with a tentative D call TRBD2 (7 bases). Germline V gene lookup returns CDR1 SGHTA and CDR2 FQGNSA. The CDR3 is 15 residues long. The V end lost 5 bases, the J end lost 3 bases, and 14 bases lay between the germline ends. For the CDR3, the DNA is TGTGCCAGCAGCAAGGGGGGGGCCAGCTACAATGAGCAGTTCTTC. This encodes CASSKGGASYNEQFF.

The chain links TRBV2 to TRBJ2-3; 10 nucleotides align to TRBD2. The CDR3 extends over 13 amino acids. J was trimmed by 0 bases and V by 10 bases; bases with no gene match: 1. Per the germline V gene, CDR1 is SNHLY and CDR2 is FYNNEI. CDR3: CATSGGSTDTQYF. CDR3 DNA sequence: TGTGCCACTAGCGGGGGTAGCACAGATACGCAGTATTTT.

This clone was seen only once. The V and J genes are TRBV5-1 and TRBJ1-1, with TRBD1 identical over 8 bases. CDR3 length: 15 amino acids. The V gene end was trimmed by 0 bases and the J gene end by 1 base; junction bases not matched to a gene: 2. Germline V CDR1 and CDR2: SGHRS, YFSETQ. CDR3 sequence reads: CASSLAGQGNTEAFF. CDR3 coding DNA: TGCGCCAGCAGCTTGGCCGGACAGGGGAACACTGAAGCTTTCTTT.

The genes are TRBV29-1 and TRBJ1-1; no clear D gene. Germline CDR1 SQVTM, CDR2 ANQGSEA. This CDR3 region has 13 residues. V was pared by 3 bases and J by 4 bases, with 12 bases between. The CDR3: CSVDAPGSTEAFF. DNA for the CDR3: TGCAGCGTTGATGCCCCAGGTAGCACTGAAGCTTTCTTT.

The chain combines TRBV24-1 with TRBJ2-7; D possibly corresponds to TRBD1 (5 bases). The CDR3 loop spans 15 amino acids. Germline V gene data show CDR1 as KGHDR and CDR2 as SFDVKD. The V end was cut by 5 bases, the J end by 3 bases, with 16 bases between. CDR3 DNA: TGTGCCACCAGTGCTCTCAGGGCTCGGTGCTACGAGCAGTACTTC. Translating gives CATSALRARCYEQYF.

This clone was picked up one time. The chain links TRBV12-3 or TRBV12-4 to TRBJ2-7; D is unclear. This CDR3 spans 12 amino acids. Trimming took 1 base from V and 6 from J, leaving 7 bases between them. CDR3 residues: CASSLEAAEQYF. The CDR3 nucleotides are TGTGCCAGCAGTTTAGAGGCGGCCGAGCAGTACTTC.

V and J are TRBV28 and TRBJ1-1, with D possibly matching TRBD1 (6 bases). Between the trimmed V and J ends, which lost 7 bases and 5 bases, there was a span of 23 bases. The CDR3 sequence is 16 residues long. The germline CDR1 and CDR2 sequences are MDHEN and SYDVKM. For the CDR3, the DNA is TGTGCCAGCACCTCGAACCTCCTTGAGAGGGGGACTGAAGCTTTCTTT. This codes for CASTSNLLERGTEAFF.

J is TRBJ1-4 and V is TRBV5-1; 9 bases line up with TRBD1. The length of the CDR3 is 15 residues. The junction had 6 bases not matched to a gene; V was cut back by 3 bases and J by 6 bases. Germline CDR1 reads SGHRS; CDR2 reads YFSETQ. CDR3: CASSWGTGMDEKLFF. CDR3 sequence (DNA): TGCGCCAGCAGCTGGGGGACAGGGATGGATGAAAAACTGTTTTTT.

The rearrangement links TRBV5-1 to TRBJ2-3; TRBD2 matches at 15 bases. In germline, CDR1 is SGHRS, CDR2 YFSETQ. V shed 4 bases, J shed 0 bases, and the junction held 3 bases outside the gene matches. The CDR3 has 17 amino acids. The CDR3 nucleotides are TGCGCCAGCAGCCCGGGACTAGCGGGGGGTAGCACAGATACGCAGTATTTT. This codes for CASSPGLAGGSTDTQYF.

The V gene is TRBV2, the J gene TRBJ2-5, with D maybe TRBD2 (6 bases). Germline V gene lookup returns CDR1 SNHLY and CDR2 FYNNEI. CDR3 length: 15 amino acids. Trimming removed 2 bases from V and 5 bases from J, with 15 bases in between. The CDR3 is CASSERHLSGETQYF. Written as DNA, the CDR3 is TGTGCCAGCAGTGAACGGCACCTGAGCGGGGAGACCCAGTACTTC.

This chain links TRBV3-1 (or the pseudogene TRBV3-2) with TRBJ2-1; D uncertain. Deletions cut 2 bases from V and 4 bases from J, with 9 bases between. The length of the CDR3 is 14 residues. Germline loops: CDR1 LGHDT, CDR2 YNNKEL (reference sequence). DNA of the CDR3: TGTGCCAGCAGCCAAAATCCCTTATACAATGAGCAGTTCTTC. This sequence encodes CASSQNPLYNEQFF.

J is TRBJ2-5 and V is TRBV3-1 (or the pseudogene TRBV3-2); D possibly corresponds to TRBD1 (5 bases). Germline CDR1 and CDR2: LGHDT and YNNKEL (reference sequence). Trimming removed 2 bases at V and 2 bases at J, with 12 bases between. The CDR3 length is 15 residues. The CDR3 coding sequence is TGTGCCAGCAGCCAACCCCAGGGTGGGCAAGAGACCCAGTACTTC. It codes for CASSQPQGGQETQYF.

The chain is built from TRBV5-1 and TRBJ1-1; no firm D call. Germline values: CDR1 SGHRS, CDR2 YFSETQ. With 1 base removed from V and 1 base from J, the gap between germline ends came to 8 bases. The CDR3 covers 14 residues. The CDR3, as DNA: TGCGCCAGCAGCTTGTTTGGGCAGAACACTGAAGCTTTCTTT. Amino acids: CASSLFGQNTEAFF.

The chain joins TRBV28 to TRBJ2-5, with D perhaps matching TRBD1 (6 bases). CDR3 length: 12 residues. V was pared by 6 bases and J by 12 bases, with 17 bases between. Germline V gene sequence: CDR1 MDHEN, CDR2 SYDVKM. This CDR3 is CASSRTGFSEYF. CDR3 DNA sequence: TGTGCCAGCAGCAGAACAGGGTTCAGTGAGTACTTC.

The chain has TRBV27 and TRBJ2-7, with D possibly being TRBD1 (6 bases). V gave up 4 bases and J gave up 1 base, with 14 bases separating them. Germline V lookup: CDR1 MNHEY, CDR2 SMNVEV (reference sequence). This CDR3 has 15 residues. The CDR3 coding sequence is TGTGCCAGCAGTTCCCTACAGGGTCGATCCTACGAGCAGTACTTC. Protein: CASSSLQGRSYEQYF.

CDR3 sequence: CASSSTSGGARGSTDTQYF. The CDR3 nucleotides are TGCGCCAGCAGCTCCACTAGCGGGGGGGCCCGTGGTAGCACAGATACGCAGTATTTT. This sequence joins TRBV5-1 and TRBJ2-3; the match to TRBD2 covers 13 bases. This CDR3 is built from 19 residues. The germline CDR1 and CDR2 sequences are SGHRS and YFSETQ. V lost 3 bases, J lost 0 bases, and 10 bases stayed unmatched. The variable domain in full, completed from reference TRBV5-1 and TRBJ2-3, reads KAGVTQTPRYLIKTRGQQVTLSCSPISGHRSVSWYQQTPGQGLQFLFEYFSETQRNKGNFPGRFSGRQFSNSRSEMNVSTLELGDSALYLCASSSTSGGARGSTDTQYFGPGTRLTVL.

The genes are TRBV28 and TRBJ1-5, with D unclear. Trimming took off 3 bases at V and 6 bases at J, with 12 bases between the two ends. The V gene's germline CDR1 is MDHEN and CDR2 SYDVKM. This CDR3 spans 14 amino acids. CDR3 residues: CASSLGGVLQPQHF. For the CDR3, the DNA is TGTGCCAGCAGTTTGGGCGGGGTACTTCAGCCCCAGCATTTT.

The chain carries TRBV27 and TRBJ2-2; 8 positions agree with TRBD1. The length of the CDR3 is 16 residues. V was clipped by 7 bases and J by 1 base; unmatched bases: 8. Per the germline V gene, CDR1 is MNHEY and CDR2 is SMNVEV (reference sequence). The CDR3 DNA follows: TGTGCCAGCACCCCACGGGGGACAGGGAACACCGGGGAGCTGTTTTTT. This gives the protein CASTPRGTGNTGELFF.

The chain links TRBV29-1 to TRBJ1-1; 9 bases match TRBD1. The germline V gene has CDR1 SQVTM and CDR2 ANQGSEA. This CDR3 is built from 12 residues. Trimming at V came to 5 bases and at J to 5 bases, leaving 3 bases not matched to a gene. The CDR3 is CSVRQGVTEAFF. CDR3 DNA: TGCAGCGTTCGACAGGGGGTTACTGAAGCTTTCTTT.

The chain links TRBV19 to TRBJ2-7; 7 bases line up with TRBD1. The V segment lost 1 base and the J segment 0 bases; nucleotides outside the gene matches: 3. The CDR3 runs 15 residues. CDR1 is LNHDA, CDR2 SQIVND, per germline (reference sequence). Here the CDR3 DNA reads TGTGCCAGTAGTATAGTGGGGACAGCCTCCTACGAGCAGTACTTC. Its protein product is CASSIVGTASYEQYF.

The chain is built from TRBV2 and TRBJ2-1; no clear D gene. Trimming pared 3 bases from V and 6 bases from J, leaving 6 bases between. Germline CDR1 and CDR2: SNHLY and FYNNEI. The CDR3 length is 12 residues. The CDR3 loop reads CASSEGFNEQFF. The CDR3 nucleotides are TGTGCCAGCAGTGAGGGCTTCAATGAGCAGTTCTTC.

This clone has a handful of counts. V gene TRBV3-1 (or the pseudogene TRBV3-2) combines with J gene TRBJ2-7, with TRBD1 matching over 9 bases. This CDR3 comprises 14 residues. V lost 4 bases and J lost 3; bases outside the gene matches: 4. Germline V CDR1 and CDR2: LGHDT, YNNKEL (reference sequence). In DNA, the CDR3 is TGTGCCAGCAGCCCTCTGGACAGGGGCTACGAGCAGTACTTC. Translated, it gives CASSPLDRGYEQYF.

The chain has TRBV11-2 and TRBJ2-7; D may be TRBD1 (6 bases). The V end was cut by 5 bases, the J end by 0 bases, with 11 bases between. Looked up from germline, CDR1 is SGHAT and CDR2 is FQNNGV. The CDR3 loop spans 14 amino acids. The CDR3 protein is CASSPGVRSYEQYF. The CDR3 bases are TGTGCCAGCAGCCCAGGGGTCCGCTCCTACGAGCAGTACTTC.

The chain joins TRBV6-1 to TRBJ1-5; no clear D. V was pared by 2 bases and J by 7 bases, with 9 bases between. The CDR3 has 13 residues. Germline lookup yields CDR1 MNHNS and CDR2 SASEGT. The CDR3 loop is CASSESGIQPQHF. DNA for the CDR3: TGTGCCAGCAGTGAATCGGGGATCCAGCCCCAGCATTTT.

The chain uses TRBV12-5 and TRBJ1-4; no definite D call. V was cut by 0 bases and J by 0 bases, with 8 bases left in between. The CDR3 totals 16 residues. The V gene's germline CDR1 is LGHNT and CDR2 FRNRAP. CDR3 sequence: CASGLVAGATNEKLFF. The CDR3 DNA follows: TGTGCTAGTGGTTTGGTAGCGGGTGCAACTAATGAAAAACTGTTTTTT. The full variable domain, completed using reference TRBV12-5 and TRBJ1-4, is DARVTQTPRHKVTEMGQEVTMRCQPILGHNTVFWYRQTMMQGLELLAYFRNRAPLDDSGMPKDRFSAEMPDATLATLKIQPSEPRDSAVYFCASGLVAGATNEKLFFGSGTQLSVL.

The chain employs TRBV5-6 and TRBJ1-2; no definite D call. CDR1 SGHDT and CDR2 YYEEEE come from the germline V gene. The CDR3 covers 13 residues. The V end was cut by 7 bases, the J end by 0 bases, with 10 bases between. This chain's CDR3 is CASGTDTNYGYTF. The DNA of the CDR3 is TGTGCCAGCGGAACAGATACTAACTATGGCTACACCTTC.

This clone appeared once. V gene TRBV15 combines with J gene TRBJ2-2, with 9 bases that match TRBD1. This CDR3 contains 15 residues. After removal of 6 bases from V and 0 bases from J, the junction contained 2 bases not matched to a gene. Germline CDR1 and CDR2: LNHNV and YYDKDF (reference sequence). CDR3 amino acids: CATRRTGANTGELFF. In nucleotides, the CDR3 is TGTGCCACCAGGCGGACAGGGGCGAACACCGGGGAGCTGTTTTTT.